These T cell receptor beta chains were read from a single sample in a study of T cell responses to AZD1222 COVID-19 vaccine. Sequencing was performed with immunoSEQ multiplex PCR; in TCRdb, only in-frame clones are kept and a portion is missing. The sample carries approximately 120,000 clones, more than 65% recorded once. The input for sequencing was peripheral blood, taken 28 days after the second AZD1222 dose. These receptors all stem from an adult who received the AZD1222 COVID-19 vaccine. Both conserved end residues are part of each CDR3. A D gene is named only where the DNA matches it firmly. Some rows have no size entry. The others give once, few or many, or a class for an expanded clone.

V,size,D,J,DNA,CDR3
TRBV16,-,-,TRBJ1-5,TGTGCCAGCAGCCTCGGCGATCAGCCCCAGCATTTT,CASSLGDQPQHF
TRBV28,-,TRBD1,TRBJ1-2,TGTGCCAGCAGTCCCCCGGGACAGTTCTATGGCTACACCTTC,CASSPPGQFYGYTF
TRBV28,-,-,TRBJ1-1,TGTGCCAGCAGTTTAGTGGGGGAAGGAGGGAACACTGAAGCTTTCTTT,CASSLVGEGGNTEAFF
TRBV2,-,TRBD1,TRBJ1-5,TGTGCCAGCGAGTGGGACAGGGGGCAGCCCCAGCATTTT,CASEWDRGQPQHF
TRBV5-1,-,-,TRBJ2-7,TGCGCCAGCAGCTGGACAGCGGGGCCCTACGAGCAGTACTTC,CASSWTAGPYEQYF
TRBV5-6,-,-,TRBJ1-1,TGTGCCAGCAATCGACACGAGGGCACTGAAGCTTTCTTT,CASNRHEGTEAFF
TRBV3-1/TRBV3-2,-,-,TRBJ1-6,TGTGCCAGCAGCCCTCAAAGGGGTCTAACCTTCTCCCTCCACTTT,CASSPQRGLTFSLHF
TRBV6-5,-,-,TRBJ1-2,TGTGCCAGCAGTCCATTTAACTATGGCTACACCTTC,CASSPFNYGYTF
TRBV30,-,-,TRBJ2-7,TGTGCCTGGCGGCGGGACTCCTCCTACGAGCAGTACTTC,CAWRRDSSYEQYF
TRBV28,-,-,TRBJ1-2,TGTGCCAGCAGGGGGCAGGGACGTAACTATGGCTACACCTTC,CASRGQGRNYGYTF
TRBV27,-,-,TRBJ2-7,TGTGCCAGCAGTTTAGGGGCAGGGGTGCGGGGCGAGCAGTACTTC,CASSLGAGVRGEQYF
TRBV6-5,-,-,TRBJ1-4,TGTGCCAGCAGTACAGGTCCCCAAGTGTTTTTT,CASSTGPQVFF
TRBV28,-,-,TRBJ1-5,TGTGCCAGCTCCTCTGGCGGGGGGTATCAGCCCCAGCATTTT,CASSSGGGYQPQHF
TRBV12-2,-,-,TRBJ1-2,TGTGCAAGTCGCTTAGCGGAGGGGCGGGATGGCTACACCTTC,CASRLAEGRDGYTF
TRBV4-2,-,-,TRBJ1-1,TGTGCCAGCAGCCAAGATCGTGAAGCTTTCTTT,CASSQDREAFF
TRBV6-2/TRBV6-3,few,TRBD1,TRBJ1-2,TGTGCCAGCAGTTACACCCGGGACAGCACTAACTATGGCTACACCTTC,CASSYTRDSTNYGYTF
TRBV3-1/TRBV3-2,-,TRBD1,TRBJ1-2,TGTGCCAGCAGCGCACAGGGGGCGCTTCGGTATGGCTACACCTTC,CASSAQGALRYGYTF
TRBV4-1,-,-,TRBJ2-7,TGCGCCAGCAGCCAACCGGGACTCCAGTACGAGCAGTACTTC,CASSQPGLQYEQYF
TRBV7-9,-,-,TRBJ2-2,TGTGCCAGCAGCCGCGGGCAGGTCACCGGGGAGCTGTTTTTT,CASSRGQVTGELFF
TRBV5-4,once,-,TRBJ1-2,TGTGCCAGCAGCACGGGACGGAATCTGGGCTACACCTTC,CASSTGRNLGYTF
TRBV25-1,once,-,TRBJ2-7,TGTGCCAGCATTGGGACATCCCTCTCGCGTGAGCAGTACTTC,CASIGTSLSREQYF
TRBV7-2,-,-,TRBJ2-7,TGTGCCAGCAGCTATACCGGGACAATCAACTACGAGCAGTACTTC,CASSYTGTINYEQYF
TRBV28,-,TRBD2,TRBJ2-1,TGTGCCAGCAGGGGCGGGGGGCAGTATGAGCAGTTCTTC,CASRGGGQYEQFF
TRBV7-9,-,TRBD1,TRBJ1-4,TGTGCCAGCAGCCCCCGGGACAGGAGCTCGAATGAAAAACTGTTTTTT,CASSPRDRSSNEKLFF
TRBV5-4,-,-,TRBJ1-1,TGTGCCAGCAGCTTGGCCGTAGGACAGACTTCTGAAGCTTTCTTT,CASSLAVGQTSEAFF
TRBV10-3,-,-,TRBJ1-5,TGTGCCATCACTGCAGGGGTCGGTCAGCCCCAGCATTTT,CAITAGVGQPQHF
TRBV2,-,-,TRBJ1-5,TGTGCCAGCAGTGTAGGAGGTAGAACACTGCATTTT,CASSVGGRTLHF
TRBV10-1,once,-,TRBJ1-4,TGCGCCAGCAGTGAACCGGGGATCGGAGGAAAACTGTTTTTT,CASSEPGIGGKLFF
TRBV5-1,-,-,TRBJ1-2,TGCGCCAGCAGCTCACCCGGGACCAAATATGGCTACACCTTC,CASSSPGTKYGYTF
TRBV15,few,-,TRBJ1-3,TGTGCCACCAGCAGAGCGGGAGACTTCTCTGGAAACACCATATATTTT,CATSRAGDFSGNTIYF
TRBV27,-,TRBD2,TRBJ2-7,TGTGCCAGCAGTTTGACGGGGGGGCGGCAGTACTTC,CASSLTGGRQYF
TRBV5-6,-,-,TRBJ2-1,TGTGCCAGCAGCTTGACAGGGAGGTCCTACAATGAGCAGTTCTTC,CASSLTGRSYNEQFF
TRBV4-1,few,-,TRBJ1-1,TGCGCCAGCAGCCTTACCCCGGGGGACGCTGAAGCTTTCTTT,CASSLTPGDAEAFF
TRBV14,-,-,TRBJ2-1,TGTGCCAGCAGCCTATCCAGACCAGGTGACAATGAGCAGTTCTTC,CASSLSRPGDNEQFF
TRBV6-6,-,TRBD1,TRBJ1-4,TGTGCCAGCAGTTCCGGGACAGGCACTGCTAATGAAAAACTGTTTTTT,CASSSGTGTANEKLFF
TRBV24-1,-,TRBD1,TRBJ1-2,TGTGCCACCAGTGAAAACCGGGACAGCAACCTCTATGGCTACACCTTC,CATSENRDSNLYGYTF
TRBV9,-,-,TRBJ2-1,TGTGCCAGCAGCGTATCTCCAGGTTCCTACAATGAGCAGTTCTTC,CASSVSPGSYNEQFF
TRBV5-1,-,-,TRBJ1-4,TGCGCCAGCAGGCGGGAGGAGGGTGAAAAACTGTTTTTT,CASRREEGEKLFF
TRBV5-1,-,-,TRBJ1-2,TGCGCCAGCAGCTCGGACGGAAACTATGGCTACACCTTC,CASSSDGNYGYTF
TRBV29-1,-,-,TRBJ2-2,TGCAGCGTTGAAGATCGGGGACAAGGAACCACCGGGGAGCTGTTTTTT,CSVEDRGQGTTGELFF
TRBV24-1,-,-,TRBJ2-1,TGTGCCACCAGTGATTCCCGTGTCAGTTACAATGAGCAGTTCTTC,CATSDSRVSYNEQFF
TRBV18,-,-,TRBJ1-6,TGTGCCAGCTCACCCAGGGAGAGCTCACCCCTCCACTTT,CASSPRESSPLHF
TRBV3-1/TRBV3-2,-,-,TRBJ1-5,TGTGCCAGCAGCCAAGATATGGGCGTCGAGGACCTCAATCAGCCCCAGCATTTT,CASSQDMGVEDLNQPQHF
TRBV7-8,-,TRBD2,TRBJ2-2,TGTGCCAGCAGCTTTCCTAGACTAGCGACCGGGGAGCTGTTTTTT,CASSFPRLATGELFF
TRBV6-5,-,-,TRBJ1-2,TGTGCCAGCAGCCCCTCAGTGGGAGGCTACACCTTC,CASSPSVGGYTF
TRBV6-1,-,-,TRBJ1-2,TGTGCCAGCAGTGAAGCTTGGGCCCGGGGCTACACCTTC,CASSEAWARGYTF
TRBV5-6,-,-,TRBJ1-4,TGTGCCAGCAGCCCTCGGACAGAGGGGGTAAGACTGTTTTTT,CASSPRTEGVRLFF
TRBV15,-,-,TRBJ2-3,TGTGCCACCAGCAGCGGGGGGCGGGGAGATACGCAGTATTTT,CATSSGGRGDTQYF
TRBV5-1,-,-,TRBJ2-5,TGCGCCAGCAGCTCGACGGAGACCCAGTACTTC,CASSSTETQYF
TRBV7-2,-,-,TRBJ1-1,TGTGCCAGCAGCTTAGTTGAGGGTCCTGAAGCTTTCTTT,CASSLVEGPEAFF